This T cell receptor beta chain came from a study of cytomegalovirus exposure and HLA in healthy donors. This cohort consisted of healthy bone marrow donors. In its sample, this clone was seen once. Its antigen is unidentified. The PCR employed 60 Vbeta primers together with 13 Jbeta primers. Sequenced by immunoSEQ multiplex PCR; TCRdb stores in-frame clones only, minus some. This sample has approximately 170,000 clones, with more than 65% found just once. CDR3 length equals 18 residues. Trimming left V 5 bases short and J 4 bases short, with 24 bases between. The V gene's germline CDR1 is MGHDK and CDR2 SYGVNS. Study observations and caveats: As a later analysis revealed, most CMV-associated TCR beta chains appeared HLA-restricted. Presence/absence analyses supposed approximately even sequencing depth among donors.

The material sequenced was PBMCs. The chain joins TRBV25-1 to TRBJ2-1, with D possibly being TRBD2 (5 bases). The clonotype comes from a woman aged 25 to 45 in good health and CMV-seropositive. The CDR3 DNA follows: TGTGCCAGCAGTCCTTTAGATAATGGTCCACTAGGGTACAATGAGCAGTTCTTC. This gives the protein CASSPLDNGPLGYNEQFF.